The 4 T cell receptor beta chains below were found in one sample sequenced in a study of post-analysis software for immune sequencing data. Whole-study results and caveats: Four or five TRBV segments, TRBV5-6, TRBV5-1 and TRBV20-1 among them, were found more frequent in patients than controls.

Unique molecular identifiers were present in the TCR beta cDNA libraries. TCRdb called the PCR reads again in MiXCR, with one record for every CDR3 protein. The repertoire has roughly 800,000 distinct CDR3 sequences, about 53% of them found once; the top ten carry over 4%. These TCRs' antigens remain unknown. Sequencing was carried out using blood. Source of these receptors: a girl between 5 and 17 years old with multiple sclerosis.

This clonotype came up a few times. The chain has TRBV5-6 and TRBJ2-7; D remains unclear. Germline CDR1 reads SGHDT; CDR2 reads YYEEEE. V was clipped by 4 bases and J by 1 base, with 9 bases between them. The CDR3 sequence is 13 residues long. CDR3 bases: TGTGCCAGCAGCCCCAGCAGGTCCTACGAGCAGTACTTC. It codes for CASSPSRSYEQYF.

CDR3 coding DNA: TGCAGTGCTCCAACCCACCATACGCAGTATTTT. Residues: CSAPTHHTQYF. The chain uses TRBV20-1 and TRBJ2-3; D gene uncertain. The length of the CDR3 is 11 residues. V was clipped by 5 bases and J by 7 bases, with 10 bases between them. CDR1 and CDR2 from the germline V gene are DFQATT and SNEGSKA (reference sequence).

The V gene is TRBV29-1, the J gene TRBJ1-2; 7 positions match TRBD1. V lost 5 bases to trimming and J lost 4 bases; unmatched junction nucleotides: 19. The CDR3 contains 17 residues. CDR1 SQVTM and CDR2 ANQGSEA come from the germline V gene. The CDR3 bases are TGCAGCGTTTCTTTGGTTTCTCCGGGACAGCGAGCCTATGGCTACACCTTC. Translation: CSVSLVSPGQRAYGYTF.

Worth noting for this clonotype: The germline gene is not matched at one end of the junction; a read error may be the cause. This CDR3 is CAGSLVQGPYEQYF. The CDR3 nucleotides are TGCGCCGGCAGCTTGGTCCAGGGGCCCTACGAGCAGTACTTC. The chain has TRBV5-1 and TRBJ2-7; TRBD1 is a possible D gene (6 bases). CDR1 SGHRS and CDR2 YFSETQ come from the germline V gene. There are 14 residues in the CDR3.